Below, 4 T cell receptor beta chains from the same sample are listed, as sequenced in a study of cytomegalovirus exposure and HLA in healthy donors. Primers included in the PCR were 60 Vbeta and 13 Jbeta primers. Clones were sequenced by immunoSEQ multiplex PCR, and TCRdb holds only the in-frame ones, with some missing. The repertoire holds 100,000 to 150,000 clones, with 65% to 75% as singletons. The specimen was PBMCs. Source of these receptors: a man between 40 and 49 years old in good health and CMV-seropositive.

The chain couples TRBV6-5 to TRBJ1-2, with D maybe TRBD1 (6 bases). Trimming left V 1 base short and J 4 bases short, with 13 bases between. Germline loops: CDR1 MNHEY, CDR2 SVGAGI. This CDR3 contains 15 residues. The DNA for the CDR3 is TGTGCCAGCAGTTACTTAAAGGACAGCCGCTATGGCTACACCTTC. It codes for CASSYLKDSRYGYTF.

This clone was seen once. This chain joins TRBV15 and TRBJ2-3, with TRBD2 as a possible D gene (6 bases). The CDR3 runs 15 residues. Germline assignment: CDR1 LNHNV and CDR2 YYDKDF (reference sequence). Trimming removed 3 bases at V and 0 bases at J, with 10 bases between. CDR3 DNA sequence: TGTGCCACCAGCAGTATCCGGGGGAGCACAGATACGCAGTATTTT. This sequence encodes CATSSIRGSTDTQYF.

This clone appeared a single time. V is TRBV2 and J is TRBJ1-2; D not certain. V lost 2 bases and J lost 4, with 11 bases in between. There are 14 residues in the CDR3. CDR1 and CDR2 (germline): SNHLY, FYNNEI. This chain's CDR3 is CASSESLAVYGYTF. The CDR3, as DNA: TGTGCCAGCAGTGAATCCCTGGCGGTCTATGGCTACACCTTC.

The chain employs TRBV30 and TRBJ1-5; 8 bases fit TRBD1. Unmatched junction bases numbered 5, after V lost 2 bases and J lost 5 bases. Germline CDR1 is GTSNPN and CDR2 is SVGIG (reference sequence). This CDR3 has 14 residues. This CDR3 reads CAWSIVTGDQPQHF. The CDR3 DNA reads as TGTGCCTGGAGTATTGTGACAGGGGATCAGCCCCAGCATTTT.